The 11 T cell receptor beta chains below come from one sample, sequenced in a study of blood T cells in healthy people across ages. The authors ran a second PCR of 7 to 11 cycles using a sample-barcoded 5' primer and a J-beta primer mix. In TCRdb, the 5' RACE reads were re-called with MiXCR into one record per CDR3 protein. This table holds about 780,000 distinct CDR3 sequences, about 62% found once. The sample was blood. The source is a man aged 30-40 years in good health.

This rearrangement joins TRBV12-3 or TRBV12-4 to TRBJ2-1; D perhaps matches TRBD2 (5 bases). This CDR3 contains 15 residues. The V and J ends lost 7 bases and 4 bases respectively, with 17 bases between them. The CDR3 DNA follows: TGTGCCAGCACCGAAACGAGGGCAGGTTACAATGAGCAGTTCTTC. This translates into CASTETRAGYNEQFF.

The CDR3: CASSDYPTGTSSSTQYF. CDR3 sequence (DNA): TGTGCCAGCAGTGATTATCCAACAGGGACTAGCTCCAGCACCCAGTACTTC. This rearrangement joins TRBV9 to TRBJ2-5; 9 bases are shared with TRBD2. Germline V CDR1 and CDR2: SGDLS, YYNGEE. V lost 5 bases, J lost 8 bases, and 19 bases stayed unmatched. This CDR3 has 17 amino acids.

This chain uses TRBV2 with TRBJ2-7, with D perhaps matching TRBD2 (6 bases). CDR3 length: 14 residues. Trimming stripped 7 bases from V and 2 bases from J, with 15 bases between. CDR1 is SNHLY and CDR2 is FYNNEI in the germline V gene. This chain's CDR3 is CASKASELPYEQYF. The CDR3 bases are TGTGCCAGCAAGGCTAGCGAGCTCCCCTACGAGCAGTACTTC.

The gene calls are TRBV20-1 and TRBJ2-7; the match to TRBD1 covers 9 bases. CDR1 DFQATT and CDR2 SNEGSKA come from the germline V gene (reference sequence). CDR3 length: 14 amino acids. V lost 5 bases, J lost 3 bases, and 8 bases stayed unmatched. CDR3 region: CSAEQPGQGYEQYF. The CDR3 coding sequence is TGCAGTGCTGAACAACCGGGACAGGGCTACGAGCAGTACTTC.

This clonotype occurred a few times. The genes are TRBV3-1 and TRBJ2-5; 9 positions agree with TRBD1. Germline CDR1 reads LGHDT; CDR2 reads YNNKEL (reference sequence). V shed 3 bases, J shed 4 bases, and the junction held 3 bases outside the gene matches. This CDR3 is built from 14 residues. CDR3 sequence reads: CASSQGTGTETQYF. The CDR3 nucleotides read TGTGCCAGCAGCCAGGGGACAGGGACAGAGACCCAGTACTTC.

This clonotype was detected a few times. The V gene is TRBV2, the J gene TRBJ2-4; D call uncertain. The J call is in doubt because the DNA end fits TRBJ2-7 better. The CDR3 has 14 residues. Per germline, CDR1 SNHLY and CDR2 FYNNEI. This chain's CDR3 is CASRQDGASYEQYF. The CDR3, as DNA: TGTGCCAGCAGGCAGGACGGCGCCAGCTACGAGCAGTACTTC.

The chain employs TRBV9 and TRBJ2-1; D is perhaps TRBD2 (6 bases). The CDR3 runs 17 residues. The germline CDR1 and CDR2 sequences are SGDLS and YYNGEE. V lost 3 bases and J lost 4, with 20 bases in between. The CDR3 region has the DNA TGTGCCAGCAGCGGGGGGGTATTAACTGAGCTATACAATGAGCAGTTCTTC. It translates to CASSGGVLTELYNEQFF.

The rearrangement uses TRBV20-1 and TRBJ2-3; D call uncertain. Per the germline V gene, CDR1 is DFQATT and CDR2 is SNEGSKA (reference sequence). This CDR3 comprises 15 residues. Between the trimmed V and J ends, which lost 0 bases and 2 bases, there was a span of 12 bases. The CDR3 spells CSARDRLTYTDTQYF. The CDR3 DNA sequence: TGCAGTGCTAGAGATAGGCTTACATACACAGATACGCAGTATTTT.

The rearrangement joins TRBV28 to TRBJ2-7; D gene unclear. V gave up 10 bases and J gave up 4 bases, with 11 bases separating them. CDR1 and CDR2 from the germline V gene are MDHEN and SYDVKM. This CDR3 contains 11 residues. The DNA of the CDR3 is TGTGCCACCTGGTCTTCTTACGAGCAGTACTTC. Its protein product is CATWSSYEQYF.

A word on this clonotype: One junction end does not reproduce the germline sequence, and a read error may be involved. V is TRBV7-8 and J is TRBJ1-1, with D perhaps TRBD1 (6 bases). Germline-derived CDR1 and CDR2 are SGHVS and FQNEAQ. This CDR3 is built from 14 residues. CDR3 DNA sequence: TGTGCCAGCAGCACAGGGATTAGGAACACCGAAGCTTTCTTT. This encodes CASSTGIRNTEAFF.

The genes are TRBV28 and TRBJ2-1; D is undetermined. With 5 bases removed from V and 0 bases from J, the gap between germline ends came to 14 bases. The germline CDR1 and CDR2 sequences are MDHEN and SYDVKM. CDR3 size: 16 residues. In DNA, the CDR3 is TGTGCCAGCAGTAACCAGCAAAGACACTCCTACAATGAGCAGTTCTTC. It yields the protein CASSNQQRHSYNEQFF.